This TCR gamma chain originates from a study of γδ T cells in repeated Plasmodium falciparum infection. Study summary: Malaria-naive adults were infected with P. falciparum NF54 four times over about 600 days. Sampling occurred at baseline, pre-infection for selected infections, and 21 days post-infection. Broader study findings: Vgamma9/Vdelta2+ repertoires stayed stably polyclonal over time and infection.

Germline assignment: CDR1 GITISATS and CDR2 ISYDGTV (reference sequence). The V gene end was trimmed by 2 bases and the J gene end by 7 bases; junction bases not matched to a gene: 5. The CDR3 has 16 residues. Relative to its sample, this clone is medium-sized. Its antigen is unidentified. The sample holds other DNA sequences that translate to the same CDR3. TCRdb used CATT to re-call clones from the multiplex PCR reads. The sample contains approximately 25,000 gamma-chain clones, 3% of which appear only once. Gammadelta T cells were flow-sorted from PBMC into Vgamma9/Vdelta2+ and Vdelta2-negative populations for bulk analysis.

The receptor was isolated from a pool of human donors (malaria-infected and uninfected, not separated). The rearrangement links TRGV9 to TRGJP. The sequenced sample consisted of gamma-delta T cells from blood. The CDR3 bases are TGTGCCTTGTGGGAGGGGGGGGAGTTGGGCAAAAAAATCAAGGTATTT. Encoded protein: CALWEGGELGKKIKVF.